A selection of T cell receptor beta chains follows, all from one sample in a study of human T cells and chemical hapten exposure. A single record per CDR3 protein comes from TCRdb applying MiXCR to the RACE reads. Among tens of thousands of distinct CDR3 sequences, about 8.6% were seen once, and the ten largest hold approximately 2.8%. Sequencing used whole blood. These receptors were taken from a female donor in good health. Some clones in this sample may be carry-over from other donors' samples. The CDR3 runs from the conserved cysteine through the conserved F or W. The D gene is left open where the match is weak. The size entry is marked missing in some rows and otherwise reads once, few, many or a size class.

many	TRBV2	NA	TRBJ2-7	CASSSYEQYF	TGTGCCAGCAGCTCCTACGAGCAGTACTTC
NA	TRBV5-1	NA	TRBJ2-3	CASSPRTESFTDTQYF	TGCGCCAGCAGTCCCCGGACGGAATCCTTCACAGATACGCAGTATTTT
NA	TRBV28	NA	TRBJ1-1	CASSPHRVMNTEAFF	TGTGCCAGCAGTCCACACAGGGTTATGAACACTGAAGCTTTCTTT
many	TRBV3-1	NA	TRBJ1-6	CASSQGDRHRSPLHF	TGTGCCAGCAGCCAAGGAGACAGGCACCGATCACCCCTCCACTTT
many	TRBV7-7	TRBD1	TRBJ2-1	CASSRDRGSGEQFF	TGTGCCAGCAGCCGGGACAGGGGGAGCGGTGAGCAGTTCTTC
few	TRBV5-4	NA	TRBJ2-1	CASSYQDNEQFF	TGTGCCAGCAGCTACCAGGACAATGAGCAGTTCTTC
few	TRBV2	NA	TRBJ1-4	CASSITFATNEKLFF	TGTGCCAGCAGCATCACGTTCGCAACTAATGAAAAACTGTTTTTT
few	TRBV5-1	TRBD1	TRBJ2-3	CASSTGQGGTDTQYF	TGCGCCAGCAGCACCGGACAGGGAGGCACAGATACGCAGTATTTT
NA	TRBV9	NA	TRBJ1-1	CASSVATGMNTEAFF	TGTGCCAGCAGCGTAGCTACAGGAATGAACACTGAAGCTTTCTTT
NA	TRBV6-2/TRBV6-3	NA	TRBJ2-3	CASSYSRGGMADTQYF	TGTGCCAGCAGTTACTCGAGAGGCGGGATGGCAGATACGCAGTATTTT
NA	TRBV12-3/TRBV12-4	TRBD1	TRBJ1-2	CASSDRANRNYGYTF	TGTGCCAGCTCGGACAGGGCGAATCGAAATTATGGCTACACCTTC
few	TRBV6-4	NA	TRBJ2-3	CASSAGSTDTQYF	TGTGCCAGCAGTGCAGGGAGCACAGATACGCAGTATTTT
NA	TRBV5-1	NA	TRBJ1-1	CASSKGTAVTEAFF	TGCGCCAGCAGCAAAGGGACGGCGGTCACTGAAGCTTTCTTT
few	TRBV5-1	TRBD2	TRBJ2-5	CASSLELAGGKETQYF	TGCGCCAGCAGCTTGGAGTTGGCGGGAGGAAAAGAGACCCAGTACTTC
few	TRBV29-1	TRBD2	TRBJ2-2	CSVEEPAGAPGELFF	TGCAGCGTTGAAGAACCAGCGGGAGCCCCCGGGGAGCTGTTTTTT
few	TRBV29-1	NA	TRBJ2-7	CSVEAGGYEQYF	TGCAGCGTTGAAGCAGGGGGGTACGAGCAGTACTTC
many	TRBV7-3	NA	TRBJ1-3	CASSLNGYSGNTIYF	TGTGCCAGCAGCTTAAACGGTTACTCTGGAAACACCATATATTTT
few	TRBV6-2/TRBV6-3	NA	TRBJ2-1	CASSLGLDEQFF	TGTGCCAGCAGTTTGGGTTTAGATGAGCAGTTCTTC
NA	TRBV7-9	TRBD1	TRBJ2-7	CASSSYTGDYEQYF	TGTGCCAGCAGCTCCTATACAGGGGACTACGAGCAGTACTTC
many	TRBV4-3	NA	TRBJ1-1	CASSQERGGLARAFF	TGCGCCAGCAGCCAAGAACGCGGGGGCCTGGCTCGAGCTTTCTTT
many	TRBV4-2	NA	TRBJ2-7	CASSQETGPYEQYF	TGTGCCAGCAGCCAAGAGACAGGACCCTACGAGCAGTACTTC
few	TRBV4-1	TRBD1	TRBJ2-7	CASSPTGGGEQYF	TGCGCCAGCAGCCCGACAGGGGGCGGCGAGCAGTACTTC
NA	TRBV28	NA	TRBJ2-3	CASSPLKWSGTDTQYF	TGTGCCAGCAGTCCTCTTAAGTGGTCGGGGACAGATACGCAGTATTTT
NA	TRBV7-2	NA	TRBJ2-5	CASSLGIGETQYF	TGTGCCAGCAGCTTAGGGATTGGCGAGACCCAGTACTTC
few	TRBV20-1	NA	TRBJ2-4	CSARGGAKNIQYF	TGCAGTGCTAGAGGGGGGGCCAAAAACATTCAGTACTTC